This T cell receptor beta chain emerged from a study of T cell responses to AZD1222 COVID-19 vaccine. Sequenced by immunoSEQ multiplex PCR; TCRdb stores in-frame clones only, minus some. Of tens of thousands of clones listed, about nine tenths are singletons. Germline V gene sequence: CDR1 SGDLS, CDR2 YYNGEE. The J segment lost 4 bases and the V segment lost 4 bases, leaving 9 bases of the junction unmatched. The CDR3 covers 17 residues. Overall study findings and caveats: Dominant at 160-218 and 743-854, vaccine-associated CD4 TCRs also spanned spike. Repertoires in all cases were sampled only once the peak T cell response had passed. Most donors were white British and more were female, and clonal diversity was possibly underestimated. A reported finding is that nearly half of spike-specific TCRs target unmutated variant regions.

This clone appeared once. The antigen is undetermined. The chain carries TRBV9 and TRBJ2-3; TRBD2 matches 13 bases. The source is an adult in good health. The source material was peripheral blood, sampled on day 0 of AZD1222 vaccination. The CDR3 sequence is CASSIGLAGVRSDTQYF. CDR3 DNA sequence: TGTGCCAGCAGCATTGGACTAGCGGGAGTGAGGTCAGATACGCAGTATTTT.